Listed below are T cell receptor beta chains from one sample, sequenced in a study of blood T cell repertoires in COVID-19. Measured with immunoSEQ multiplex PCR; TCRdb has only the in-frame clones, and not every one. The sample lists 200,000 to 250,000 clones, roughly nine tenths occurring once. Sequenced: peripheral blood. Every receptor here comes from a woman aged 50 to 60 with acute or convalescent COVID-19. CDR3s include the opening cysteine and the closing phenylalanine or tryptophan. A D gene is named only where the DNA matches it firmly. Clone size is given for some rows only: seen once, a few or many times, or a class if the clone is expanded.

length	V	J	D	size	CDR3	DNA
16	TRBV3-1/TRBV3-2	TRBJ1-1	NA	NA	CASSQVWGRKNTEAFF	TGTGCCAGCAGCCAAGTGTGGGGGCGGAAGAACACTGAAGCTTTCTTT
15	TRBV6-5	TRBJ2-3	TRBD2	few	CASNNLAGGTDTQYF	TGTGCCAGCAATAACCTAGCGGGGGGCACAGATACGCAGTATTTT
16	TRBV19	TRBJ1-1	TRBD1	few	CASSMKGARGNTEAFF	TGTGCCAGTAGTATGAAGGGGGCGCGGGGGAACACTGAAGCTTTCTTT
16	TRBV19	TRBJ1-3	NA	NA	CASSIGQVRSGNTIYF	TGTGCCAGTAGTATTGGGCAGGTCCGCTCTGGAAACACCATATATTTT
14	TRBV28	TRBJ1-1	TRBD1	NA	CASRSTGGGTEAFF	TGTGCCAGCAGATCCACAGGGGGAGGCACTGAAGCTTTCTTT
18	TRBV6-1	TRBJ1-6	NA	NA	CASSETLLGLKGNSPLHF	TGTGCCAGCAGTGAAACGCTTTTGGGCTTGAAGGGGAACTCACCCCTCCACTTT
15	TRBV7-2	TRBJ2-1	NA	NA	CASSLVGTPDNEQFF	TGTGCCAGCAGCTTAGTCGGGACTCCGGACAATGAGCAGTTCTTC
17	TRBV10-3	TRBJ2-1	TRBD2	NA	CAISGTSGSRTYNEQFF	TGTGCCATCAGTGGTACTAGCGGGAGTCGAACCTACAATGAGCAGTTCTTC
13	TRBV30	TRBJ1-2	NA	NA	CAWRGAKTYGYTF	TGTGCCTGGCGAGGGGCGAAGACCTATGGCTACACCTTC
12	TRBV3-1/TRBV3-2	TRBJ2-5	NA	NA	CASSPNLVTQYF	TGTGCCAGCAGCCCTAACCTGGTGACCCAGTACTTC
15	TRBV2	TRBJ2-1	NA	NA	CASSENDEGRNEQFF	TGTGCCAGCAGTGAAAACGACGAGGGCCGCAATGAGCAGTTCTTC
16	TRBV10-3	TRBJ2-5	TRBD2	NA	CAISDGGGAGEETQYF	TGTGCCATCAGTGATGGCGGGGGGGCCGGGGAGGAGACCCAGTACTTC
14	TRBV10-1	TRBJ2-7	TRBD2	few	CASRTPGLEYEQYF	TGCGCCAGCAGGACACCGGGACTAGAGTACGAGCAGTACTTC
13	TRBV19	TRBJ2-7	TRBD2	NA	CATASGGVNEQYF	TGTGCCACGGCTAGCGGGGGGGTTAACGAGCAGTACTTC
15	TRBV19	TRBJ2-2	TRBD1	NA	CASMVGQPNTGELFF	TGTGCCAGTATGGTGGGACAGCCGAACACCGGGGAGCTGTTTTTT
16	TRBV19	TRBJ2-1	TRBD2	NA	CASSPRGLAYYNEQFF	TGTGCCAGTAGTCCGAGGGGACTAGCGTACTACAATGAGCAGTTCTTC
15	TRBV27	TRBJ2-7	TRBD2	NA	CASSSLGTSVFEQYF	TGTGCCAGCAGCTCATTAGGGACTAGCGTCTTCGAGCAGTACTTC
15	TRBV18	TRBJ1-6	NA	NA	CASSPNGGNNSPLHF	TGTGCCAGCTCGCCGAACGGGGGTAACAATTCACCCCTCCACTTT
15	TRBV6-5	TRBJ2-2	NA	NA	CASSTGQTSTGELFF	TGTGCCAGCAGTACCGGACAGACAAGCACCGGGGAGCTGTTTTTT
14	TRBV19	TRBJ2-7	TRBD2	NA	CASSESGGAYEQYF	TGTGCCAGTAGTGAAAGCGGGGGGGCGTACGAGCAGTACTTC
15	TRBV6-5	TRBJ1-5	NA	NA	CASSYSRQRNQPQHF	TGTGCCAGCAGTTACTCGCGGCAAAGGAATCAGCCCCAGCATTTT
17	TRBV3-1/TRBV3-2	TRBJ2-3	NA	NA	CASSQGLKSRHTDTQYF	TGTGCCAGCAGCCAAGGTTTGAAATCTCGACACACAGATACGCAGTATTTT
18	TRBV21-1	TRBJ1-5	NA	NA	CASSTKRWSPIFDQPQHF	TGTGCCAGCAGCACGAAACGGTGGAGCCCGATTTTTGATCAGCCCCAGCATTTT
14	TRBV5-1	TRBJ2-1	NA	NA	CASSLVRTANEQFF	TGCGCCAGCAGCTTGGTTAGGACAGCGAATGAGCAGTTCTTC
13	TRBV11-3	TRBJ1-2	NA	few	CASSQRGHYGYTF	TGTGCCAGCAGCCAGCGGGGACACTATGGCTACACCTTC
15	TRBV10-2	TRBJ2-5	TRBD1	once	CASRGTGVKVETQYF	TGCGCCAGCAGGGGCACAGGGGTCAAGGTTGAGACCCAGTACTTC
14	TRBV2	TRBJ2-7	NA	NA	CASSEQGATYEQYF	TGTGCCAGCAGTGAGCAGGGTGCTACCTACGAGCAGTACTTC
17	TRBV6-2/TRBV6-3	TRBJ2-7	TRBD1	NA	CASSSSIGQGLNYEQYF	TGTGCCAGCAGTTCCAGTATAGGACAGGGGCTAAACTACGAGCAGTACTTC
13	TRBV7-8	TRBJ2-1	TRBD2	NA	CASSPGGDDEQFF	TGTGCCAGCAGCCCCGGGGGGGACGATGAGCAGTTCTTC
15	TRBV7-9	TRBJ2-5	NA	NA	CASSLVGQNQETQYF	TGTGCCAGCAGCTTAGTTGGGCAGAACCAAGAGACCCAGTACTTC
15	TRBV7-2	TRBJ2-7	TRBD1	NA	CASSLATGPGYEQYF	TGTGCCAGCAGCTTAGCGACAGGGCCAGGCTACGAGCAGTACTTC
14	TRBV9	TRBJ2-1	NA	NA	CASSVPDRNNEQFF	TGTGCCAGCAGCGTCCCCGACAGGAACAATGAGCAGTTCTTC
11	TRBV6-5	TRBJ1-1	TRBD1	NA	CASSYKGAAFF	TGTGCCAGCAGTTACAAGGGGGCAGCTTTCTTT
14	TRBV10-2	TRBJ1-4	TRBD1	NA	CASRASGGNEKLFF	TGCGCCAGCAGGGCGTCAGGGGGTAATGAAAAACTGTTTTTT
17	TRBV7-3	TRBJ2-7	TRBD1	once	CASSLETQGPTRVGQYF	TGTGCCAGCAGCTTAGAGACACAGGGGCCCACCCGTGTCGGGCAGTACTTC
15	TRBV9	TRBJ2-2	TRBD2	NA	CASSAEVAGAGELFF	TGTGCCAGCAGCGCGGAGGTAGCGGGAGCCGGGGAGCTGTTTTTT
15	TRBV18	TRBJ1-2	TRBD1	NA	CASSPPYTGGYGYTF	TGTGCCAGCTCACCACCTTACACAGGGGGGTATGGCTACACCTTC
14	TRBV6-5	TRBJ1-6	NA	NA	CASLPRVYNSPLHF	TGTGCCAGCCTACCTCGGGTTTATAATTCACCCCTCCACTTT
15	TRBV18	TRBJ1-2	NA	NA	CASSPGTGGGLGYTF	TGTGCCAGCTCACCCGGGACCGGGGGTGGCCTTGGCTACACCTTC
17	TRBV5-1	TRBJ2-3	TRBD2	NA	CASSLEGLAGRTDTQYF	TGCGCCAGCAGCTTGGAAGGCTTAGCGGGGCGCACAGATACGCAGTATTTT
14	TRBV29-1	TRBJ1-1	NA	few	CSVEFATKNTEAFF	TGCAGCGTTGAATTTGCGACTAAAAACACTGAAGCTTTCTTT
14	TRBV5-1	TRBJ1-1	NA	NA	CASSGGGADTEAFF	TGCGCCAGCAGCGGAGGGGGGGCGGACACTGAAGCTTTCTTT
15	TRBV3-1/TRBV3-2	TRBJ2-5	TRBD2	few	CASSLLAGEGETQYF	TGTGCCAGCAGCCTACTAGCGGGAGAAGGGGAGACCCAGTACTTC
13	TRBV5-1	TRBJ1-2	TRBD1	NA	CASSAGTGDGYTF	TGCGCCAGCAGCGCCGGGACAGGGGATGGCTACACCTTC
13	TRBV24-1	TRBJ1-5	NA	NA	CATSAGNDQPQHF	TGTGCCACCAGTGCCGGGAACGATCAGCCCCAGCATTTT
14	TRBV7-9	TRBJ1-5	TRBD1	NA	CASSAGTGNQPQHF	TGTGCCAGCAGCGCAGGGACAGGGAATCAGCCCCAGCATTTT
17	TRBV14	TRBJ2-1	TRBD2	NA	CASSQDWASGGVNEQFF	TGTGCCAGCAGCCAAGATTGGGCCAGCGGGGGGGTCAATGAGCAGTTCTTC
15	TRBV5-4	TRBJ2-7	TRBD2	NA	CASSLGRGASYEQYF	TGTGCCAGCAGCTTGGGGCGGGGGGCCTCCTACGAGCAGTACTTC
14	TRBV5-1	TRBJ2-5	TRBD1	NA	CASSPDRLVGTQYF	TGCGCCAGCAGCCCGGACAGGCTCGTGGGGACCCAGTACTTC
13	TRBV9	TRBJ2-3	NA	NA	CASSASSPDTQYF	TGTGCCAGCAGCGCGAGTAGTCCAGATACGCAGTATTTT
13	TRBV30	TRBJ1-1	NA	NA	CAWRKETNTEAFF	TGTGCCTGGAGAAAGGAGACGAACACTGAAGCTTTCTTT
19	TRBV2	TRBJ1-5	NA	NA	CASRGGPTGGISGNQPQHF	TGTGCCAGCAGAGGAGGCCCGACGGGTGGGATTTCTGGCAATCAGCCCCAGCATTTT
14	TRBV5-1	TRBJ2-6	NA	NA	CASSYYSGANVLTF	TGCGCCAGCTCCTATTATTCTGGGGCCAACGTCCTGACTTTC
12	TRBV7-8	TRBJ2-1	NA	NA	CASSPLINEQFF	TGTGCCAGCAGCCCACTCATAAATGAGCAGTTCTTC
15	TRBV18	TRBJ1-6	NA	NA	CASSQRAREDSPLHF	TGTGCCAGCTCCCAGAGGGCCCGGGAGGATTCACCCCTCCACTTT